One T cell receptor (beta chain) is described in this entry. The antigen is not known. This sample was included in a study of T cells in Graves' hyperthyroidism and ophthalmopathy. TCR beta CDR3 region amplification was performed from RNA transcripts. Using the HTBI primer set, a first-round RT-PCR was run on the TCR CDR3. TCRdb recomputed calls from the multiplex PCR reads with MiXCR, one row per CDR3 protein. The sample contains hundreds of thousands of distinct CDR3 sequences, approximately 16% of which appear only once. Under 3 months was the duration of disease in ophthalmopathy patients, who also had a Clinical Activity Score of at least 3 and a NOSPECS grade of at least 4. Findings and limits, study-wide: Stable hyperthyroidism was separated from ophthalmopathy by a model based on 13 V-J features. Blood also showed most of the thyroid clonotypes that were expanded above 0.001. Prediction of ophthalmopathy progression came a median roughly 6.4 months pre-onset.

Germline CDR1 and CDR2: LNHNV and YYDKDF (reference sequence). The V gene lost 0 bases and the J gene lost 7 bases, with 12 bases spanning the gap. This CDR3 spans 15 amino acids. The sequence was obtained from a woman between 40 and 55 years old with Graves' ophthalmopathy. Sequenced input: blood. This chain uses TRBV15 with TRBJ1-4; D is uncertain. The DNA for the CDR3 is TGTGCCACCAGCAGAGATCGAGGGTACAGTGAAAAACTGTTTTTT. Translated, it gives CATSRDRGYSEKLFF.